A single sample gave rise to the 8 T cell receptor beta chains below, sequenced in a study of cytomegalovirus exposure and HLA in healthy donors. Researchers ran the PCR with 60 Vbeta and 13 Jbeta primers. The method was immunoSEQ multiplex PCR; TCRdb's version includes in-frame clones alone and lacks a portion of them. The sample records about 88,000 clones, 70% to 90% being singletons. Specimen: PBMCs. These receptors were collected from a man in his late teens or twenties in good health and CMV-seronegative.

The chain joins TRBV7-9 to TRBJ2-4, with 9 bases aligning to TRBD1. CDR3 length: 17 amino acids. The V gene end was trimmed by 3 bases and the J gene end by 0 bases; junction bases not matched to a gene: 6. Germline assignment: CDR1 SEHNR and CDR2 FQNEAQ (reference sequence). Here the CDR3 reads CASSFGTGPLAKNIQYF. CDR3 coding DNA: TGTGCCAGCAGCTTTGGGACAGGGCCGCTAGCCAAAAACATTCAGTACTTC.

This clone was observed a few times. V is TRBV30 and J is TRBJ1-1; unclear D gene. Trimming pared 7 bases from V and 4 bases from J, leaving 10 bases between. Germline CDR1 GTSNPN, CDR2 SVGIG (reference sequence). The length of the CDR3 is 11 residues. CDR3 DNA: TGTGCCTTAAAACACACCACTGAAGCTTTCTTT. The encoded protein is CALKHTTEAFF.

V usage is TRBV6-1 and J usage is TRBJ1-3, with a tentative D call TRBD1 (5 bases). Per germline, CDR1 MNHNS and CDR2 SASEGT. The CDR3 covers 15 residues. V lost 1 base and J lost 3, with 10 bases in between. The CDR3 spells CASSEEGRGGNTIYF. In DNA form, the CDR3 reads TGTGCCAGCAGTGAAGAAGGGAGGGGTGGAAACACCATATATTTT.

The V and J genes are TRBV19 and TRBJ1-3; no definite D call. The germline CDR1 and CDR2 sequences are LNHDA and SQIVND (reference sequence). V was pared by 2 bases and J by 0 bases, with 8 bases between. The CDR3 contains 15 residues. CDR3: CASSILGSSGNTIYF. CDR3 bases: TGTGCCAGTAGTATATTGGGCAGCTCTGGAAACACCATATATTTT.

The chain couples TRBV6-1 to TRBJ1-4; tentatively, D is TRBD1 (5 bases). The CDR3 has 13 residues. V was clipped by 2 bases and J by 7 bases, with 8 bases between them. Germline loops: CDR1 MNHNS, CDR2 SASEGT. In DNA form, the CDR3 reads TGTGCCAGCAGTGAAACACAGGTTGAAAAACTGTTTTTT. Its protein product is CASSETQVEKLFF.

The rearrangement links TRBV2 to TRBJ1-3; maybe TRBD1 (5 bases). Germline values: CDR1 SNHLY, CDR2 FYNNEI. The CDR3 contains 15 residues. Trimming pared 4 bases from V and 2 bases from J, leaving 12 bases between. The CDR3 loop reads CASSVSQGTGNTIYF. CDR3 DNA: TGTGCCAGCAGTGTCTCCCAGGGTACTGGAAACACCATATATTTT.

The J gene is TRBJ2-5, the V gene TRBV18, with D possibly TRBD1 on 5 matching bases. Germline V lookup: CDR1 KGHSH, CDR2 LQKENI. The CDR3 is 13 amino acids. The V gene lost 3 bases and the J gene lost 4 bases, with 9 bases spanning the gap. CDR3 in DNA: TGTGCCAGCTCACCGAGACAGCGAGAGACCCAGTACTTC. It encodes CASSPRQRETQYF.

The genes are TRBV19 and TRBJ2-3; D is perhaps TRBD2 (6 bases). Germline lookup yields CDR1 LNHDA and CDR2 SQIVND (reference sequence). The CDR3 extends over 16 amino acids. Trimming removed 4 bases from V and 5 bases from J, with 19 bases in between. The CDR3 nucleotides are TGTGCCAGTAGTACCAGTGGAGGCCCGGAGGGAGATACGCAGTATTTT. Translated, it gives CASSTSGGPEGDTQYF.